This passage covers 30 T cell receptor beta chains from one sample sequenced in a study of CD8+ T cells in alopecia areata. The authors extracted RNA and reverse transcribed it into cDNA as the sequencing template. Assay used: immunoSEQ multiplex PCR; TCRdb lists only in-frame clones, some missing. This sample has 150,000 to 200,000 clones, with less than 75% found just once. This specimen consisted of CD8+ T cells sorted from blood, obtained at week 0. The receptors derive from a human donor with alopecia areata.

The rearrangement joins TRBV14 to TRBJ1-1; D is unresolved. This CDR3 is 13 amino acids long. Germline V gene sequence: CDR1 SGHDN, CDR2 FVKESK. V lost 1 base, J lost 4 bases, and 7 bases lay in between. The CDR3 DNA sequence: TGTGCCAGCAGCCAAGTTACCCCCACTGAAGCTTTCTTT. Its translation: CASSQVTPTEAFF.

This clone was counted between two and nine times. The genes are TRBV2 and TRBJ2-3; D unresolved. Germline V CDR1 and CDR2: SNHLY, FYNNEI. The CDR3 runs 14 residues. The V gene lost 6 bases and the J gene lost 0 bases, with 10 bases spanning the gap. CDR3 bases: TGTGCCAGCAGACCCGAAGGAAGCACAGATACGCAGTATTTT. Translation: CASRPEGSTDTQYF.

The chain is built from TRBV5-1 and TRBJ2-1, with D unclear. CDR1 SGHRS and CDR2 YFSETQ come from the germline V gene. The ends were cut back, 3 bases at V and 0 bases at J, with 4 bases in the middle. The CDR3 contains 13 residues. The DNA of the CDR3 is TGCGCCAGCAGCTATCGCTCCTACAATGAGCAGTTCTTC. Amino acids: CASSYRSYNEQFF.

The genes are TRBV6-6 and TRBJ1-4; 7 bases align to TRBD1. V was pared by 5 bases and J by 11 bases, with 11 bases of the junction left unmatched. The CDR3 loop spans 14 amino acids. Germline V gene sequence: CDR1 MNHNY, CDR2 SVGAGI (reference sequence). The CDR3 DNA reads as TGTGCCAGCAGTATACAGGGGTCCCTAAGGAAACTGTTTTTT. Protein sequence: CASSIQGSLRKLFF.

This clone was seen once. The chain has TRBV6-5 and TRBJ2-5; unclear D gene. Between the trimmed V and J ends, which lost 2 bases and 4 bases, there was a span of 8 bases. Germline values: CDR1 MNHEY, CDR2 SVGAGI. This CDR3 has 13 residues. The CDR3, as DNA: TGTGCCAGCAGTTACACGCGCGGAGAGACCCAGTACTTC. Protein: CASSYTRGETQYF.

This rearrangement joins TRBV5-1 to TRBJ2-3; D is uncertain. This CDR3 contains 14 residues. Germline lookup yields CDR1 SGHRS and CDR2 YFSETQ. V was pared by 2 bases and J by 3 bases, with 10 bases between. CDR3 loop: CASSFGRGTDTQYF. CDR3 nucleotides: TGCGCCAGCAGCTTCGGTCGTGGGACAGATACGCAGTATTTT.

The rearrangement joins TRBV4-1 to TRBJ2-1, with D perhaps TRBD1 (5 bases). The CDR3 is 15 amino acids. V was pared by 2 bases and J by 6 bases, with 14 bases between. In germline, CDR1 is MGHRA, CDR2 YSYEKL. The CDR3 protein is CASSQSTTVRNEQFF. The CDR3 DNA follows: TGCGCCAGCAGCCAATCCACGACAGTACGCAATGAGCAGTTCTTC.

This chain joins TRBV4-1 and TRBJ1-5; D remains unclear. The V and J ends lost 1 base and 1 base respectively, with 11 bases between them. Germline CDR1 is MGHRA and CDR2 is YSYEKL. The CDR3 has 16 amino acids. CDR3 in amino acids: CASSQVGVRSNQPQHF. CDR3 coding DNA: TGCGCCAGCAGCCAAGTTGGCGTCAGAAGCAATCAGCCCCAGCATTTT.

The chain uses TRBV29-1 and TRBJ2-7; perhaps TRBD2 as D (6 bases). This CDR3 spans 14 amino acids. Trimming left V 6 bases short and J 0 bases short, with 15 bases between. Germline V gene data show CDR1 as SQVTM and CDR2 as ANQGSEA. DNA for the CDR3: TGCAGCGTGGTGACTAGGGCCTCCTCCTACGAGCAGTACTTC. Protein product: CSVVTRASSYEQYF.

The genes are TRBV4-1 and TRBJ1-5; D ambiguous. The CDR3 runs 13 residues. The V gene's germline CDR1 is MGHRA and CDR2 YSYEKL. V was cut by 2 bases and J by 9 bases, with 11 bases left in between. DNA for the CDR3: TGCGCCAGCAGCCAAACAAAGCCCTCGCCCCAGCATTTT. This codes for CASSQTKPSPQHF.

CDR3 sequence: CSVEDKDTVYNEQFF. The DNA of the CDR3 is TGCAGCGTTGAAGATAAGGATACAGTTTACAATGAGCAGTTCTTC. The chain joins TRBV29-1 to TRBJ2-1; D gene unclear. V was cut by 0 bases and J by 4 bases, with 13 bases left in between. Germline V gene sequence: CDR1 SQVTM, CDR2 ANQGSEA. This CDR3 has 15 amino acids.

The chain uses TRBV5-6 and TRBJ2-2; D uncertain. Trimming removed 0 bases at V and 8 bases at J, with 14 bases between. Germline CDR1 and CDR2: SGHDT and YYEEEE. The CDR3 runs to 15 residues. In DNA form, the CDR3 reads TGTGCCAGCAGCTTGGTCCCCGGTTATCAGGGGGAGCTGTTTTTT. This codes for CASSLVPGYQGELFF. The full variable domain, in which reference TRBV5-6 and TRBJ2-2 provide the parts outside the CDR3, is DAGVTQSPTHLIKTRGQQVTLRCSPKSGHDTVSWYQQALGQGPQFIFQYYEEEERQRGNFPDRFSGHQFPNYSSELNVNALLLGDSALYLCASSLVPGYQGELFFGEGSRLTVL.

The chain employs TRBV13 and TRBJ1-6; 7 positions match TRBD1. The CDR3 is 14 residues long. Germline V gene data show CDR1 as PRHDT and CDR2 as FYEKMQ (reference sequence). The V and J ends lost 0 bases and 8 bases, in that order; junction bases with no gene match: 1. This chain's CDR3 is CASSLGTGYSPLHF. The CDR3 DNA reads TGTGCCAGCAGCTTAGGGACAGGGTATTCACCCCTCCACTTT.

The CDR3 sequence is CATSIRQERNDGYTF. Written as DNA, the CDR3 is TGTGCCACCAGCATTCGGCAAGAAAGGAACGATGGCTACACCTTC. The V and J genes are TRBV15 and TRBJ1-2, with D unclear. This CDR3 has 15 residues. Trimming stripped 4 bases from V and 6 bases from J, with 18 bases between. Germline loops: CDR1 LNHNV, CDR2 YYDKDF (reference sequence).

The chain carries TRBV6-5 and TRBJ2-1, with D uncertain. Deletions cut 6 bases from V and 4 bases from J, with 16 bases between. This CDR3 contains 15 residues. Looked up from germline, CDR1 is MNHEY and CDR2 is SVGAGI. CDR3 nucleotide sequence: TGTGCCAGCAGACTGATAACGTTCGGATACAATGAGCAGTTCTTC. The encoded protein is CASRLITFGYNEQFF.

The CDR3 here is CASSTGRGAKNIQYF. The CDR3 DNA sequence: TGTGCCAGCAGCACCGGACGGGGAGCCAAAAACATTCAGTACTTC. The rearrangement links TRBV6-5 to TRBJ2-4; possibly TRBD2 for D (5 bases). Germline loops: CDR1 MNHEY, CDR2 SVGAGI. The CDR3 runs 15 residues. The V gene lost 6 bases and the J gene lost 0 bases, with 12 bases spanning the gap.

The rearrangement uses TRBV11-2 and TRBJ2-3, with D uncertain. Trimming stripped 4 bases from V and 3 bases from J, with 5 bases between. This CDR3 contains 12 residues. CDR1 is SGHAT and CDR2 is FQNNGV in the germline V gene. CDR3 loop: CASSSITDTQYF. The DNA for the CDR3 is TGTGCCAGCAGCTCCATTACAGATACGCAGTATTTT.

CDR3 protein: CASSWGDGGEQYF. CDR3 DNA: TGTGCCAGCAGCTGGGGGGACGGAGGCGAGCAGTACTTC. The chain couples TRBV5-6 to TRBJ2-7; maybe TRBD2 (6 bases). The length of the CDR3 is 13 residues. Trimming left V 3 bases short and J 6 bases short, with 13 bases between. Germline CDR1 and CDR2: SGHDT and YYEEEE.

The CDR3 sequence is CASSHMTTGENTGELFF. CDR3 bases: TGCGCCAGCAGCCATATGACGACAGGGGAGAACACCGGGGAGCTGTTTTTT. This sequence joins TRBV5-1 and TRBJ2-2; 8 bases map to TRBD1. The ends lost 4 bases at V and 1 base at J; junction bases unmatched: 9. The CDR3 contains 17 residues. From germline, CDR1 is SGHRS and CDR2 YFSETQ.

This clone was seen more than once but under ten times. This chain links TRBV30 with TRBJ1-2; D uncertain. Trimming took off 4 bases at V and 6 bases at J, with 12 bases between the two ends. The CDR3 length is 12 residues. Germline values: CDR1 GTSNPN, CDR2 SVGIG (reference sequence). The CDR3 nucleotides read TGTGCCTGGATGAAGAGGGCAGATGGCTACACCTTC. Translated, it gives CAWMKRADGYTF.

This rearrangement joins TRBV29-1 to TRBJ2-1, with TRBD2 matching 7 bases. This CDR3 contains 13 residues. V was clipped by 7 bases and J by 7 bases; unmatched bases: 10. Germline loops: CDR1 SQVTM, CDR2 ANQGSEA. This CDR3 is CSAGGRNLNEQFF. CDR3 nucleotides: TGCAGCGCGGGAGGCAGGAACTTAAATGAGCAGTTCTTC.

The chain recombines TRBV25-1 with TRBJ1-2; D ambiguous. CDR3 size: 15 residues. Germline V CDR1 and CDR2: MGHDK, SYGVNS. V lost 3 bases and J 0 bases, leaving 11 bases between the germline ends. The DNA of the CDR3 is TGTGCCAGCAGTGATCTCGGGCTCACTAACTATGGCTACACCTTC. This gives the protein CASSDLGLTNYGYTF.

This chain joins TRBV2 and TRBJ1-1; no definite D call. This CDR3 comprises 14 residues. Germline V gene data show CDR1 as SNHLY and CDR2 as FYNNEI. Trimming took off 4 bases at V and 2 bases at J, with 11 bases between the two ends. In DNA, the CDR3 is TGTGCCAGCAGTGCTAGGACGGCAAACACTGAAGCTTTCTTT. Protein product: CASSARTANTEAFF.

Here the CDR3 reads CAWSPGSPLHF. The CDR3 coding sequence is TGTGCCTGGAGTCCTGGGTCACCCCTCCACTTT. The chain is built from TRBV30 and TRBJ1-6; D unclear. CDR1 and CDR2 from the germline V gene are GTSNPN and SVGIG (reference sequence). The V end lost 2 bases, the J end lost 10 bases, and 6 bases lay between the germline ends. The CDR3 contains 11 residues. The full variable domain, with the rest looked up from reference TRBV30 and TRBJ1-6, is SQTIHQWPATLVQPVGSPLSLECTVEGTSNPNLYWYRQAAGRGLQLLFYSVGIGQISSEVPQNLSASRPQDRQFILSSKKLLLSDSGFYLCAWSPGSPLHFGNGTRLTVT.

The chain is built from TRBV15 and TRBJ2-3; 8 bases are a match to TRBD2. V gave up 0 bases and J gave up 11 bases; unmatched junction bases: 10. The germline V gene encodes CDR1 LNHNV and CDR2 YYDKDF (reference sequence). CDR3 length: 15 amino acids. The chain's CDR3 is CATSRDLKTSAEQYF. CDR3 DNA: TGTGCCACCAGCAGAGATTTGAAGACTAGCGCGGAGCAGTATTTT.

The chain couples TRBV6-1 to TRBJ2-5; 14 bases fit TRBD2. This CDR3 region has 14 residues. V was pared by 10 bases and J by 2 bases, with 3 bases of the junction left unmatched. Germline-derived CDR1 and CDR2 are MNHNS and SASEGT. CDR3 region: CATGTSGGQETQYF. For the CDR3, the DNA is TGTGCCACTGGGACTAGCGGGGGTCAAGAGACCCAGTACTTC.

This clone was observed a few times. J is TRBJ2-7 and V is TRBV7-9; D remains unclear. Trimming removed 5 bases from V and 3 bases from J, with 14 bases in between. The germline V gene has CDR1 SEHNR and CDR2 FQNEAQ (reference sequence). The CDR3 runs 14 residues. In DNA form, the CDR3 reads TGTGCCAGCAGCCCCCCGACCCAAAACTACGAGCAGTACTTC. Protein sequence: CASSPPTQNYEQYF.

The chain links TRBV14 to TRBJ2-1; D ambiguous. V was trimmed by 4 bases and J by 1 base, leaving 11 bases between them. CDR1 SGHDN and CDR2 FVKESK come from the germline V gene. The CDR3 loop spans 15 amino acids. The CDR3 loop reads CASSPSWGSYNEQFF. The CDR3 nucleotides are TGTGCCAGCAGCCCCAGCTGGGGATCCTACAATGAGCAGTTCTTC.

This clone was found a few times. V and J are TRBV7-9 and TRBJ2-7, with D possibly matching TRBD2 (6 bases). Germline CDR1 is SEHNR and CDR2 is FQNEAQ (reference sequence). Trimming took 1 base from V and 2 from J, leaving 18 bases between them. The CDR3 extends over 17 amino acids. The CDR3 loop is CASSLVRAGTPPYEQYF. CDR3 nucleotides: TGTGCCAGCAGCTTAGTAAGGGCGGGGACTCCCCCCTACGAGCAGTACTTC.

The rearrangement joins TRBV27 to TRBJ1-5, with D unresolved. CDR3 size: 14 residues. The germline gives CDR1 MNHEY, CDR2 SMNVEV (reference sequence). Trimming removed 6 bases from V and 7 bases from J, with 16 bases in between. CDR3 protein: CASSPGLTGQPQHF. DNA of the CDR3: TGTGCCAGCAGCCCAGGCTTGACGGGGCAGCCCCAGCATTTT.